A selection of T cell receptor beta chains follows, all from one sample in a study of shared clonotypes between healthy human individuals. The method was immunoSEQ multiplex PCR; TCRdb's version includes in-frame clones alone and lacks a portion of them. The sample records around 480,000 clones, over 75% being singletons. Sequenced: PBMCs. The source of these receptors is a middle-aged woman in good health. Some clones in this sample may be carry-over from other donors' samples. The CDR3 runs from the conserved cysteine through the conserved F or W. The D gene is left open where the match is weak. Expanded clones get a size class; other rows say once, few or many, or leave the size out.

>.|TRBV7-9|TRBJ2-3|.
TGTGCCAGCAGCTTAGTTGGTGATACGCAGTATTTT
CASSLVGDTQYF
>.|TRBV7-2|TRBJ2-2|.
TGTGCCAGCAGCTTATGGTGGGAGGCCTACACCGGGGAGCTGTTTTTT
CASSLWWEAYTGELFF
>.|TRBV28|TRBJ1-5|.
TGTGCCAGCAGTTTGTCTCTATCCTATAGCAATCAGCCCCAGCATTTT
CASSLSLSYSNQPQHF
>.|TRBV21-1|TRBJ2-1|.
TGTGCCAGCAGCAAAGCCCCTAGCGGGAGTACTTACAATGAGCAGTTCTTC
CASSKAPSGSTYNEQFF
>.|TRBV14|TRBJ2-1|once
TGTGCCAGCAGCCAAGAAGATTTTAGCAATGAGCAGTTCTTC
CASSQEDFSNEQFF
>TRBD1|TRBV7-2|TRBJ1-1|.
TGTGCCAGCAGCATGTCCTTACAGGGGGCGGGTGAAGCTTTCTTT
CASSMSLQGAGEAFF
>.|TRBV19|TRBJ2-2|.
TGTGCCAGTAGTCCCTACGGGGGCAGTAACACCGGGGAGCTGTTTTTT
CASSPYGGSNTGELFF
>TRBD2|TRBV6-1|TRBJ2-1|.
TGTGCCACCGGGGCTAGCGGTCTCAATGAGCAGTTCTTC
CATGASGLNEQFF
>.|TRBV20-1|TRBJ2-5|.
TGCAGTGCTAGAGACTTAGAGACCCAGTACTTC
CSARDLETQYF
>.|TRBV7-3|TRBJ1-5|.
TGTGCCAGCAGCTTCCCGGAGTGGCCCCAGCATTTT
CASSFPEWPQHF
>.|TRBV5-4|TRBJ2-2|.
TGTGCCAGCAGCTCTCATGGCACCGGGGAGCTGTTTTTT
CASSSHGTGELFF
>.|TRBV7-8|TRBJ2-7|.
TGTGCCAGCAGGCCTGCGAGCGGCTACTACGAGCAGTACTTC
CASRPASGYYEQYF
>.|TRBV6-7|TRBJ2-7|.
TGTGCCAGCGGACAAGCGTTAGCTAGAGAGCAGTACTTC
CASGQALAREQYF
>TRBD1|TRBV29-1|TRBJ2-2|.
TGCAGCGTTACAGGGGGGAACACCGGGGAGCTGTTTTTT
CSVTGGNTGELFF
>.|TRBV9|TRBJ2-7|.
TGTGCCAGCAGCACGGGCTCCGGGACCGAGCAGTACTTC
CASSTGSGTEQYF
>.|TRBV7-2|TRBJ2-4|.
TGTGCCAGCAGCGTTGGACAGCGAAACATTCAGTACTTC
CASSVGQRNIQYF
>TRBD1|TRBV7-8|TRBJ2-1|.
TGTGCCAGCAGCTTATTGGGACAGGGGGCTCGGGATGAGCAGTTCTTC
CASSLLGQGARDEQFF
>.|TRBV30|TRBJ2-6|.
TGTGCCTGGAGTGTAGGGTGGACCTCTGGGGCCAACGTCCTGACTTTC
CAWSVGWTSGANVLTF
>.|TRBV30|TRBJ1-5|once
TGTGCCTGGAGTGCCCAGGGCGCTCAGCCCCAGCATTTT
CAWSAQGAQPQHF
>TRBD1|TRBV19|TRBJ2-1|.
TGTGCCAGTAGTATCCGGACAGGTAGCCATGAGCAGTTCTTC
CASSIRTGSHEQFF
>.|TRBV27|TRBJ1-2|.
TGTGCCAGCAGTTTAAGACAGGCTTCTAGCTATGGCTACACCTTC
CASSLRQASSYGYTF
>.|TRBV28|TRBJ2-1|.
TGTGCCAGCAGTCGCCGTACCGCTGGGAACAATGAGCAGTTCTTC
CASSRRTAGNNEQFF
>.|TRBV7-9|TRBJ1-1|.
TGTGCCAGCAGCTTATGGTCTTGGATGAGTGCCACTGAAGCTTTCTTT
CASSLWSWMSATEAFF
>.|TRBV28|TRBJ2-7|.
TGTGCCAGCAGTTTCCCCGGTTACGAGCAGTACTTC
CASSFPGYEQYF
>.|TRBV11-2|TRBJ2-5|.
TGTGCCAGCAGTCGTGGACGAACGGAGACCCAGTACTTC
CASSRGRTETQYF
>.|TRBV7-8|TRBJ1-3|.
TGTGCCAGCAGCTCTCAGGGTATGGGAAACACCATATATTTT
CASSSQGMGNTIYF
>.|TRBV6-5|TRBJ2-5|.
TGTGCCAGCAGCCGTCCCGGAGGGGAGACCCAGTACTTC
CASSRPGGETQYF
>.|TRBV7-3|TRBJ2-2|.
TGTGCCAGCAGCCCCTACGTGGGGTTGGGCGGGGAGCTGTTTTTT
CASSPYVGLGGELFF
>.|TRBV5-1|TRBJ2-5|.
TGCGCCAGCAGCTTGAATCCCACAGGTAGTGCGGCGGAGACCCAGTACTTC
CASSLNPTGSAAETQYF
>TRBD2|TRBV9|TRBJ2-5|.
TGTGCCAGCAGCCTGGGACTAGCGGGGCGAGAGACCCAGTACTTC
CASSLGLAGRETQYF
>TRBD2|TRBV28|TRBJ2-1|.
TGTGCCAGCAGTACCCCAGCGGGGGGAGAGCAGTTCTTC
CASSTPAGGEQFF
>.|TRBV18|TRBJ1-1|.
TGTGCCAGCTCACGCGGAGATTGGTCCCTGAACACTGAAGCTTTCTTT
CASSRGDWSLNTEAFF
>.|TRBV5-1|TRBJ2-1|few
TGCGCCAGCAGGCCCAATAGCGGATTGAGCTCCTACAATGAGCAGTTCTTC
CASRPNSGLSSYNEQFF
>TRBD2|TRBV10-3|TRBJ2-1|few
TGTGCCATCAGTGAGTTTAGCGGGAGAGACAATGAGCAGTTCTTC
CAISEFSGRDNEQFF
>.|TRBV5-4|TRBJ2-1|.
TGTGCCAGCAGCCTTGGAGGGCGTTACAATGAGCAGTTCTTC
CASSLGGRYNEQFF
>.|TRBV28|TRBJ1-5|.
TGTGCCAGCAGACGGGCAGGGCATAGCAATCAGCCCCAGCATTTT
CASRRAGHSNQPQHF
>.|TRBV9|TRBJ1-2|.
TGTGCCAGCAGCGTAGACGCCAGGGGTACTGGCTACACCTTC
CASSVDARGTGYTF
>.|TRBV28|TRBJ2-3|.
TGTGCCAGCAGTTTGTCAGATACGCAGTATTTT
CASSLSDTQYF
>.|TRBV7-9|TRBJ2-7|.
TGTGCCAGCAGCTTAGTGGTGGTCCCCTACGAGCAGTACTTC
CASSLVVVPYEQYF
>.|TRBV7-2|TRBJ2-5|.
TGTGCCAGCAGCTTAGGTCCGCAAGAGACCCAGTACTTC
CASSLGPQETQYF
>TRBD1|TRBV11-2|TRBJ2-2|.
TGTGCCAGCAGCCAAGGGACAGGACGGACCGGGGAGCTGTTTTTT
CASSQGTGRTGELFF
>TRBD2|TRBV19|TRBJ2-7|.
TGTGCCAGTAGTCGGACTAGCGGTAACTACGAGCAGTACTTC
CASSRTSGNYEQYF
>.|TRBV6-1|TRBJ2-5|.
TGTGCCAGCAGTGAACCGGGACGAGCTACAGAGACCCAGTACTTC
CASSEPGRATETQYF
>.|TRBV28|TRBJ2-5|.
TGTGCCAGCAGTTTACAACCGGGGCAGACCCAGTACTTC
CASSLQPGQTQYF